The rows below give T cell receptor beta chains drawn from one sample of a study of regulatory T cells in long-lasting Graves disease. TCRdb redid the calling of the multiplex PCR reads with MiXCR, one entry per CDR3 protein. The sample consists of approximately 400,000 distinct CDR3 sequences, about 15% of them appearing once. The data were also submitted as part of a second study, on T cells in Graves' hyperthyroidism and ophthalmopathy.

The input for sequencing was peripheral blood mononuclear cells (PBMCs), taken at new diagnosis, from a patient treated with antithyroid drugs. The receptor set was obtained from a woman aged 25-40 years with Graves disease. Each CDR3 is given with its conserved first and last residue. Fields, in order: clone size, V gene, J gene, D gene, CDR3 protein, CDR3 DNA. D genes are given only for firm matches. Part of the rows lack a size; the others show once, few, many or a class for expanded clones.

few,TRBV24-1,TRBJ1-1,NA,CATSDGGGILGTEAFF,TGTGCCACCAGTGATGGGGGGGGCATCCTCGGGACTGAAGCTTTCTTT
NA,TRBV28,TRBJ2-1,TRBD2,CASRRGLASNEQFF,TGTGCCAGCAGGCGGGGACTAGCTAGTAATGAGCAGTTCTTC
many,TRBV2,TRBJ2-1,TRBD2,CASTRGVAGVSYEQFF,TGTGCCAGCACTCGAGGAGTAGCGGGAGTAAGTTATGAGCAGTTCTTC
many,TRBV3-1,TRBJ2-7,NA,CASSQDKGVYEQYF,TGTGCCAGCAGCCAAGATAAAGGGGTATACGAGCAGTACTTC
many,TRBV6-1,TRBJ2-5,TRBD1,CASRETGGYNQETQYF,TGTGCCAGCAGGGAGACAGGGGGATACAACCAAGAGACCCAGTACTTC
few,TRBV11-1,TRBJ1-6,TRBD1,CASSFLGTANSPLHF,TGTGCCAGCAGCTTTCTGGGGACAGCCAATTCACCCCTCCACTTT
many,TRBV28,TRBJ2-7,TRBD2,CASSLLLANEQYF,TGTGCCAGCAGTTTATTACTAGCGAACGAGCAGTACTTC
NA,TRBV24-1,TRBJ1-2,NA,CATSDFRRGYGYTF,TGTGCCACCAGTGATTTTCGCAGGGGCTATGGCTACACCTTC
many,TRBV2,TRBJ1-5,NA,CASSEGRGGNQPQHF,TGTGCCAGCAGTGAGGGCAGGGGTGGCAATCAGCCCCAGCATTTT
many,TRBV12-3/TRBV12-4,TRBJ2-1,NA,CASSLAKKNEQFF,TGTGCCAGCAGTTTAGCGAAGAAGAATGAGCAGTTCTTC
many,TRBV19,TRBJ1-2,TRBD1,CAGTGAPGSYGYTF,TGTGCCGGGACAGGGGCCCCGGGGAGCTATGGCTACACCTTC
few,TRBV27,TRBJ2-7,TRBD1,CASSLTGAFFLGSRTYEQYF,TGTGCCAGCAGTTTAACAGGGGCGTTCTTTCTTGGCAGCCGAACCTACGAGCAGTACTTC
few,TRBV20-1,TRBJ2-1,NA,CSAKRVYPYNEQFF,TGCAGTGCTAAAAGGGTGTACCCCTACAATGAGCAGTTCTTC
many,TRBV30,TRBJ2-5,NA,CAWTLGETQYF,TGTGCCTGGACCCTTGGGGAGACCCAGTACTTC
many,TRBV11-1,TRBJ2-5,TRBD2,CASSLVASGTPSRETQYF,TGTGCCAGCAGCTTAGTTGCTAGCGGAACCCCCTCACGGGAGACCCAGTACTTC
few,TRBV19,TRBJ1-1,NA,CASRVEIMNTEAFF,TGTGCCAGTAGGGTCGAGATCATGAACACTGAAGCTTTCTTT
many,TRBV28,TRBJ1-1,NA,CASRRTQRNTEAFF,TGTGCCAGCAGAAGAACCCAGAGGAACACTGAAGCTTTCTTT
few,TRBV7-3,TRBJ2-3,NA,CAITAVRERGTDTQYF,TGTGCCATCACGGCTGTTCGGGAGAGGGGCACAGATACGCAGTATTTT
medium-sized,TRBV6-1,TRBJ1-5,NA,CASSDRDTDSNQPQHF,TGCGCCAGCAGTGACCGGGACACAGATAGCAATCAGCCCCAGCATTTT
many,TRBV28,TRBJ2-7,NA,CASSLSPGGRREQYF,TGTGCCAGCAGTTTATCCCCAGGAGGGAGGCGGGAGCAGTACTTC
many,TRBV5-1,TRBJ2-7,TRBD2,CASSLLTSGTNSYEQYF,TGCGCCAGCAGCTTGTTGACTAGCGGGACGAACTCCTACGAGCAGTACTTC
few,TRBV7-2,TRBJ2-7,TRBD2,CASSLAQLASGTYEQYF,TGTGCCAGCAGCTTAGCGCAACTAGCTAGCGGGACCTACGAGCAGTACTTC
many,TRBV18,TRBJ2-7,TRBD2,CASSPRAGGPEAEQYF,TGTGCCAGCTCACCCCGAGCGGGAGGGCCGGAAGCCGAGCAGTACTTC
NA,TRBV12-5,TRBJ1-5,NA,CASGLDDQPQHF,TGTGCTAGTGGTTTGGACGATCAGCCCCAGCATTTT
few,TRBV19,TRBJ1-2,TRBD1,CASVGQANTNYGYTF,TGTGCCAGCGTGGGACAGGCGAATACTAACTATGGCTACACCTTC
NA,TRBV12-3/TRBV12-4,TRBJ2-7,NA,CASSLATSYEQYF,TGTGCCAGCAGTTTAGCGACTTCTTACGAGCAGTACTTC
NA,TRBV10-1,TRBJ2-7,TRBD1,CASSSQGADHYSYEQYF,TGCGCCAGCAGTTCGCAGGGGGCCGACCACTACTCCTACGAGCAGTACTTC
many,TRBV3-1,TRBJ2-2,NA,CASSPGLTLNTGELFF,TGTGCCAGCAGCCCCGGACTTACTCTCAACACCGGGGAGCTGTTTTTT
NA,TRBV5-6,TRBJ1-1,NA,CASSLDEGGNTEAFF,TGTGCCAGCAGCTTGGACGAGGGGGGGAACACTGAAGCTTTCTTT
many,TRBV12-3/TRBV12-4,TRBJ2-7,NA,CASSTWRVSYEQYF,TGTGCCAGCAGTACGTGGCGGGTCTCCTACGAGCAGTACTTC
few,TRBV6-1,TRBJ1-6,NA,CASSVVDSPLHF,TGTGCCAGCAGTGTCGTAGACTCACCCCTCCACTTT
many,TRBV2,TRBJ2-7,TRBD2,CASRPWSGGSYEQYF,TGTGCCAGCAGGCCATGGAGCGGGGGCTCCTACGAGCAGTACTTC
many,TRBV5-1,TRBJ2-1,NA,CASSLVGDSYNEQFF,TGCGCCAGCAGCTTAGTGGGAGACTCCTACAATGAGCAGTTCTTC
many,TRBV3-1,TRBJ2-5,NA,CASSQSVAAQETQYF,TGTGCCAGCAGCCAAAGTGTGGCAGCTCAAGAGACCCAGTACTTC
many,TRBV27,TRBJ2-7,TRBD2,CASSGGTSGPHEQYF,TGTGCCAGCAGTGGGGGGACTAGTGGTCCCCACGAGCAGTACTTC
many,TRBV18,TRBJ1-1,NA,CASSPRERNTEAFF,TGTGCCAGCTCCCCCAGGGAGCGGAACACTGAAGCTTTCTTT
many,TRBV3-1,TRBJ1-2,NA,CASSQEARRGYTF,TGTGCCAGCAGCCAAGAGGCCCGGCGGGGCTACACCTTC
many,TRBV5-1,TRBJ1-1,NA,CASSLDQGGTEAFF,TGCGCCAGCAGCTTGGATCAGGGAGGCACTGAAGCTTTCTTT
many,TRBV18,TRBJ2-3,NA,CASSPQRSTDTQYF,TGTGCCAGCTCACCACAGAGGAGCACAGATACGCAGTATTTT
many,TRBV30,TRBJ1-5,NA,CAWSVGLQQPQHF,TGTGCCTGGAGTGTGGGGTTACAGCAGCCCCAGCATTTT
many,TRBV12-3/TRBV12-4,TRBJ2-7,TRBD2,CASSRGLADSYEQYF,TGTGCCAGCAGCCGTGGACTAGCGGACTCCTACGAGCAGTACTTC
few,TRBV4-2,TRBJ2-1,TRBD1,CASSQEGQGNNEQFF,TGTGCCAGCAGCCAAGAGGGACAGGGGAACAATGAGCAGTTCTTC
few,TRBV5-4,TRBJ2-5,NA,CASSQDGNSVETQYF,TGTGCCAGCAGCCAAGATGGTAATAGCGTTGAGACCCAGTACTTC
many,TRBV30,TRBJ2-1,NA,CAWSVGYNEQFF,TGTGCCTGGAGTGTAGGATACAATGAGCAGTTCTTC
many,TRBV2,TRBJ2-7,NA,CASSEGGTLAGYEQYF,TGTGCCAGCAGTGAAGGAGGGACGCTGGCGGGCTACGAGCAGTACTTC
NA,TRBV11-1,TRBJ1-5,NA,CASSTQGNQPQHF,TGTGCCAGCAGCACACAGGGAAATCAGCCCCAGCATTTT
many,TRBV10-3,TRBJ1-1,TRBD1,CAISESAETGAHTEAFF,TGTGCCATCAGTGAGTCCGCAGAAACAGGGGCGCATACTGAAGCTTTCTTT
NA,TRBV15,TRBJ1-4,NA,CATSRAPLRPLFF,TGTGCCACCAGCAGAGCCCCCCTTAGACCGCTGTTTTTT
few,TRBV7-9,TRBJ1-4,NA,CASSPRDTEKLFF,TGTGCCAGCAGCCCCCGGGACACGGAAAAACTGTTTTTT
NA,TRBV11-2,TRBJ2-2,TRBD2,CASRRGGAGELFF,TGTGCCAGCCGGCGGGGGGGGGCCGGGGAGCTGTTTTTT
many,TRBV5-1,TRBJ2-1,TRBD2,CASSLRSSGSRLGNEQFF,TGCGCCAGCAGCTTGAGGTCTAGCGGGAGTAGGCTGGGCAATGAGCAGTTCTTC
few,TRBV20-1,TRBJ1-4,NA,CSGWRGFGANEKLFF,TGCAGTGGGTGGAGGGGTTTTGGTGCTAATGAAAAACTGTTTTTT
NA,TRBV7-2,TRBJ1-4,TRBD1,CASSTQIPRSGGTSTNEKLFF,TGTGCCAGCAGCACCCAAATACCCCGGTCAGGGGGCACGTCGACTAATGAAAAACTGTTTTTT
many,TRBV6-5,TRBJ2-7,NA,CASSLLRRSYEQYF,TGTGCCAGCAGTTTGCTGAGGAGGTCCTACGAGCAGTACTTC
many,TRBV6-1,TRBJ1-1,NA,CASSVSGARGSEAFF,TGTGCCAGCAGTGTGTCCGGGGCCCGCGGATCTGAAGCTTTCTTT
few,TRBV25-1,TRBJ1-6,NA,CASSEYGRGLGDYSPLHF,TGTGCCAGCAGTGAATATGGCAGGGGTTTGGGAGATTATTCACCCCTCCACTTT
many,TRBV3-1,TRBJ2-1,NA,CASQFQEGPWEQFF,TGTGCCAGCCAGTTCCAGGAGGGCCCTTGGGAGCAGTTCTTC
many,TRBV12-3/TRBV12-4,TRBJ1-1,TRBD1,CASSLGTGKAFF,TGTGCCAGCAGTTTAGGGACAGGCAAAGCTTTCTTT